These T cell receptor beta chains were read from a single sample in a study of blood T cell repertoires in COVID-19. Profiled with immunoSEQ multiplex PCR; TCRdb holds only in-frame clones, not every one. The sample yields roughly 140,000 clones, about 91% seen once. The specimen was peripheral blood. The receptors were sampled from a human donor in a cohort sampled during active COVID-19. Both conserved end residues are part of each CDR3. D genes are given only for firm matches. Clone size appears in some rows only: once, few, many, or a class for an expanded clone.

>TRBJ1-1|TRBV5-1|NA|NA
CASSLAPSTLTLNTEAFF
TGCGCCAGCAGCTTGGCTCCCAGTACCCTTACCTTGAACACTGAAGCTTTCTTT
>TRBJ2-5|TRBV9|TRBD2|NA
CASSEGTSFTEETQYF
TGTGCCAGCAGTGAGGGGACTAGCTTCACAGAAGAGACCCAGTACTTC
>TRBJ2-3|TRBV27|TRBD2|NA
CASSLRTSGTDTQYF
TGTGCCAGCAGTCTCCGGACTAGCGGCACAGATACGCAGTATTTT
>TRBJ2-3|TRBV5-6|TRBD2|NA
CASSAGLVRDTQYF
TGTGCCAGCAGCGCGGGACTAGTACGAGATACGCAGTATTTT
>TRBJ1-1|TRBV18|NA|NA
CASSRGGTEAFF
TGTGCCAGCTCACGGGGAGGCACTGAAGCTTTCTTT
>TRBJ2-1|TRBV4-2|TRBD2|NA
CASSDTGTSGLGEQFF
TGTGCCAGCAGCGACACCGGGACTAGCGGGCTCGGTGAGCAGTTCTTC
>TRBJ1-6|TRBV21-1|NA|NA
CASSKSPTGGSYNSPLHF
TGTGCCAGCAGCAAAAGCCCTACAGGGGGATCCTATAATTCACCCCTCCACTTT
>TRBJ2-5|TRBV19|TRBD1|NA
CASSILQGANQETQYF
TGTGCCAGTAGTATTCTCCAGGGGGCAAACCAAGAGACCCAGTACTTC
>TRBJ2-7|TRBV5-5|NA|NA
CASSLVSSYEQYF
TGTGCCAGCAGCTTGGTTTCGTCCTACGAGCAGTACTTC
>TRBJ1-6|TRBV5-1|TRBD1|few
CASSSTRTGNNSPLHF
TGCGCCAGCAGCTCCACTCGGACAGGGAATAATTCACCCCTCCACTTT
>TRBJ1-2|TRBV5-4|NA|NA
CASSLDSTYGYTF
TGTGCCAGCAGCTTGGACAGTACTTATGGCTACACCTTC
>TRBJ2-3|TRBV6-1|NA|NA
CASSEVEVDTQYF
TGTGCCAGCAGTGAAGTAGAGGTAGATACGCAGTATTTT
>TRBJ2-3|TRBV9|NA|NA
CASSSRGGGTDHTQYF
TGTGCCAGCAGCTCGAGAGGGGGAGGGACCGATCATACGCAGTATTTT
>TRBJ2-5|TRBV19|TRBD1|NA
CASSKGARQETQYF
TGTGCCAGTAGTAAGGGGGCGAGGCAAGAGACCCAGTACTTC
>TRBJ2-5|TRBV5-4|TRBD2|once
CASSLDGGTETQYF
TGTGCCAGCAGCTTGGACGGGGGGACAGAGACCCAGTACTTC
>TRBJ2-7|TRBV27|NA|NA
CASSLRGSGEQYF
TGTGCCAGCAGTTTAAGAGGGTCTGGCGAGCAGTACTTC
>TRBJ2-3|TRBV7-9|TRBD2|NA
CASSQPVAGRDTQYF
TGTGCCAGCAGCCAACCAGTAGCGGGGAGGGATACGCAGTATTTT
>TRBJ2-5|TRBV5-5|TRBD2|NA
CASSLAFSGGSGYQETQYF
TGTGCCAGCAGCTTGGCCTTCTCCGGGGGGTCGGGGTACCAAGAGACCCAGTACTTC
>TRBJ1-2|TRBV6-5|NA|NA
CASSYSIGGLGSGYTF
TGTGCCAGCAGTTACTCGATAGGAGGGCTCGGCTCTGGCTACACCTTC
>TRBJ1-5|TRBV19|TRBD1|NA
CASSTHARDRGSNQPQHF
TGTGCCAGTAGTACTCATGCCCGGGACAGGGGTTCCAATCAGCCCCAGCATTTT
>TRBJ2-5|TRBV19|TRBD2|NA
CASSIAERGGLETQYF
TGTGCCAGTAGTATCGCGGAGCGGGGGGGCCTGGAGACCCAGTACTTC
>TRBJ1-2|TRBV27|NA|NA
CASGPPWTAENYGYTF
TGTGCCAGCGGACCTCCCTGGACAGCTGAGAACTATGGCTACACCTTC
>TRBJ1-5|TRBV9|NA|NA
CASSVDDRHQPQHF
TGTGCCAGCAGCGTAGACGACAGGCATCAGCCCCAGCATTTT
>TRBJ1-6|TRBV3-1/TRBV3-2|NA|NA
CASTQPGAPLHF
TGTGCCAGCACCCAGCCAGGGGCACCCCTCCACTTT
>TRBJ1-1|TRBV18|TRBD1|NA
CASSPTGISVNTEAFF
TGTGCCAGCTCACCGACAGGGATTAGTGTGAACACTGAAGCTTTCTTT
>TRBJ1-1|TRBV6-5|TRBD1|NA
CASSPMEGANTEAFF
TGTGCCAGCAGCCCGATGGAGGGGGCGAACACTGAAGCTTTCTTT
>TRBJ1-3|TRBV7-3|NA|NA
CASSLKPGNTIYF
TGTGCCAGCAGCTTAAAGCCTGGAAACACCATATATTTT
>TRBJ1-4|TRBV5-5|TRBD1|NA
CASSSGQGGNEKLFF
TGTGCCAGCAGCTCGGGACAGGGAGGAAATGAAAAACTGTTTTTT
>TRBJ2-5|TRBV18|NA|NA
CASSPATNPGTQYF
TGTGCCAGCTCACCAGCCACGAACCCAGGGACCCAGTACTTC
>TRBJ2-2|TRBV4-1|NA|NA
CASSQGRATGELFF
TGCGCCAGCAGCCAAGGGAGGGCTACCGGGGAGCTGTTTTTT
>TRBJ2-5|TRBV29-1|NA|NA
CSVLPGTTQETQYF
TGCAGCGTTTTACCTGGAACTACACAAGAGACCCAGTACTTC
>TRBJ2-5|TRBV5-1|NA|NA
CASRWDFETQYF
TGCGCCAGCAGGTGGGACTTTGAGACCCAGTACTTC